Listed here are 2 T cell receptor beta chains from one sample, sequenced in a study of cytomegalovirus exposure and HLA in healthy donors. Primers: 60 Vbeta forward and 13 Jbeta reverse. Sequencing used immunoSEQ multiplex PCR; TCRdb keeps in-frame clones, though not all of them. The data show about 110,000 clones, roughly four fifths seen once. The sequenced sample consisted of PBMCs. These receptors all come from a man over 45 in good health and CMV-seronegative.

The V gene is TRBV6-6, the J gene TRBJ1-1; D perhaps matches TRBD1 (5 bases). Trimming removed 6 bases at V and 5 bases at J, with 13 bases between. This CDR3 has 13 amino acids. Germline V gene lookup returns CDR1 MNHNY and CDR2 SVGAGI (reference sequence). CDR3 nucleotides: TGTGCCAGCAGAACCCCGCAGGGAACTGAAGCTTTCTTT. As protein: CASRTPQGTEAFF.

The J gene is TRBJ2-2, the V gene TRBV7-9, with D possibly being TRBD2 (5 bases). V lost 5 bases, J lost 4 bases, and 14 bases lay in between. The germline CDR1 and CDR2 sequences are SEHNR and FQNEAQ (reference sequence). The CDR3 totals 15 residues. In DNA form, the CDR3 reads TGTGCCAGCAGCATCCGGGAACTCTCCACCGGGGAGCTGTTTTTT. Its protein product is CASSIRELSTGELFF.